The source of this T cell receptor (beta chain) is a study of T-cell memory formation after mild COVID-19 (dated by TCRdb to the early 2020s). General notes on the study: Most TCR sequence clusters were specific to one of the two donors. Longitudinal TCRalpha and TCRbeta repertoire sequencing tracked T-cell clones expanding and contracting after mild COVID-19 in a couple of donors. Two young, previously healthy adult volunteers made up the cohort, one male and one female.

A remark on this clonotype: Which antigen it targets is not known. Per-base quality was not reported, and no clone a single base away is much larger than it.

Ficoll-Paque density gradient centrifugation was used to isolate PBMCs. Here is what the overall study found, with its caveats: The study covered only a couple of mild cases, and larger cohorts including severe cases with pre-infection samples were considered necessary. Some responding clones were found in pre-infection memory, which suggests that pre-existing cross-reactive memory T cells took part in the SARS-CoV-2 response. From day 15 to 85, contracting clones showed balanced CD4/CD8 phenotypes, whereas a second wave of clones that expanded from day 15 to 37 leaned towards CD4+. The second-wave clones that peaked on day 37 were not confirmed to be SARS-CoV-2 specific. Contracting CD4+ clones turned up mainly in the CM and EM memory subsets, whereas EMRA was where CD8+ clones were enriched.

There are 13 amino acids in the CDR3, from cysteine to phenylalanine inclusive. Kept here is only the CDR3 DNA, which spans 39 bases and is read in frame from base 1. As encoded in the germline V gene (reference sequence), CDR1 is MNHNY while CDR2 is SVGAGI. V loses 4 bases of germline sequence and J loses 5 bases, and the interval between the two ends is 8 bases. Instrument on record: Illumina NovaSeq 6000. TCRalpha and TCRbeta cDNA libraries were constructed by 5'RACE with constant-segment primers, with sample barcodes and unique molecular identifiers being introduced. Trizol reagent was used to extract RNA from every sample. Libraries were amplified in two PCR steps, with a second sample barcode and Illumina TruSeq adapters added in the second step. Sequencing of the libraries was done on an Illumina NovaSeq, producing 2 x 150 bp paired-end reads. On the authors' methods: With migec v1.2.7, reads were demultiplexed and then collapsed into UMI-guided consensus sequences. With mixcr v2.1.11, UMI consensuses were aligned to TRA and TRB V and J templates and assembled into clonotypes. Expanded or contracted clonotypes were those called significant by both edgeR and NoisET, with noise models trained on biological replicates. For edgeR calls, the thresholds were a false discovery rate-adjusted p below 0.01 and a log2 fold-change of 1. PCA with hierarchical clustering of max-normalized trajectories of the 1000 most abundant clonotypes was used as exploratory dynamics analysis. Each responding clone was given a CD4 or CD8 phenotype based on the CD4+ and CD8+ repertoires, which had been sequenced separately. The public reads were run again by TCRdb, first through fastp at Q25 and then through MiXCR, and only productive beta chains were kept. Merged by CDR3 protein, the rows form single entries marked with the most common genes and DNA. The V and J calls follow TCRdb's processing rather than the paper's. The sample table holds hundreds of thousands of distinct CDR3 sequences, of which roughly 17% were seen once. The biggest ten clones account for about 11% of the sample.

The sequence derives from an adult woman who had mild COVID-19 (a few samples of this study predate the infection). The sample titles of this study are shuffled in the database, so cell type and time point are left out; the donor was told from shared clones. The rearrangement combines TRBV6-6 with TRBJ1-4; the D gene cannot be resolved reliably. The sample taken for sequencing was PBMCs or a T cell subset sorted from them (not recorded which). The CDR3 region reads CASSFGINEKLFF. The nucleotide sequence reads TGTGCCAGCAGTTTCGGGATCAATGAAAAACTGTTTTTT.